This TCR beta chain was sequenced in a study of blood T cell repertoires in COVID-19. The CDR3 runs 15 residues. Losses at the gene ends were 6 bases for V and 7 bases for J; bases not matched to a gene: 10. The germline CDR1 and CDR2 sequences are SNHLY and FYNNEI. Measured with immunoSEQ multiplex PCR; TCRdb has only the in-frame clones, and not every one. The sample carries 230,000 or so clones, approximately 90% recorded once. Sequenced material: PBMCs or T cells enriched from blood (not recorded which). This receptor was taken from a woman aged 35 to 49 with acute COVID-19. This chain uses TRBV2 with TRBJ1-4; 8 bases agree with TRBD1. CDR3 sequence: CASSVSWTGSEKLFF. CDR3 nucleotides: TGTGCCAGCAGCGTCTCCTGGACAGGGAGTGAAAAACTGTTTTTT.